This paragraph covers one T cell receptor beta chain sequence. In the study's own analysis: Amplification of reference gene primers provided the estimated nucleated cell counts. The method was immunoSEQ multiplex PCR; TCRdb's version includes in-frame clones alone and lacks a portion of them. The V and J calls and the clone size are those of that table, but D and trimming were determined from the DNA. The sample comprises around 140,000 clones, around 90% of which are singletons, and more than 0.8% rests with the top ten. This record belongs to a study of blood T cell repertoires in COVID-19. In the study overall: There were acute and convalescent COVID-19 samples, and they came from the United States, Italy and Spain.

Trimming stripped 1 base from V and 3 bases from J, with 10 bases between. This CDR3 is built from 14 residues. Germline V gene lookup returns CDR1 SGHDT and CDR2 YYEEEE. The chain uses TRBV5-6 and TRBJ1-1; no reliable D call. The receptor's source is a woman aged 50 to 65 with acute or convalescent COVID-19. The sequenced material came from peripheral blood. As DNA, the CDR3 is TGTGCCAGCAGCTTGCCGGAGGGAGACACTGAAGCTTTCTTT. It specifies CASSLPEGDTEAFF.